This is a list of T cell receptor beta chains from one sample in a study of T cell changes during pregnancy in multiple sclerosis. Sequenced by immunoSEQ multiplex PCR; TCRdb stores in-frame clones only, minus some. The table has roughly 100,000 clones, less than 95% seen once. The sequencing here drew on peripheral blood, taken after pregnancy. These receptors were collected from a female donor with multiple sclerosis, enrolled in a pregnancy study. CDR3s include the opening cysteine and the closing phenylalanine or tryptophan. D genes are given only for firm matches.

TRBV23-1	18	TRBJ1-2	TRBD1	CASSQMDRVYGGPYGYTF	TGCGCCAGCAGTCAAATGGACAGGGTCTATGGAGGACCCTATGGCTACACCTTC
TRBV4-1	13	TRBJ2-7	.	CASSPTLRVEQYF	TGCGCCAGCAGCCCTACCCTGCGGGTCGAGCAGTACTTC
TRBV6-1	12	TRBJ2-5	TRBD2	CASSARLAGQYF	TGTGCCAGCAGTGCTCGACTAGCGGGACAGTACTTC
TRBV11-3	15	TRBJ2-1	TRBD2	CASSLGGSGEEEQFF	TGTGCCAGCAGCTTAGGGGGTAGCGGGGAGGAGGAGCAGTTCTTC
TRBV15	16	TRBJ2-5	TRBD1	CATSSASRGFQETQYF	TGTGCCACCAGCAGCGCCAGCAGGGGGTTCCAAGAGACCCAGTACTTC
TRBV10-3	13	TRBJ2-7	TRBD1	CATTGQDSYEQYF	TGTGCCACCACCGGACAGGACTCCTACGAGCAGTACTTC
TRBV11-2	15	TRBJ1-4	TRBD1	CASSPAGTVPEKLFF	TGTGCCAGCAGCCCAGCCGGGACAGTTCCTGAAAAACTGTTTTTT
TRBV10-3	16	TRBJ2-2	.	CAISEPSGVLTGELFF	TGTGCCATCAGTGAGCCTTCAGGGGTTCTTACCGGGGAGCTGTTTTTT
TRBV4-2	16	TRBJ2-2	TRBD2	CASSDTSGRGTGELFF	TGTGCCAGCAGCGATACTAGCGGGAGGGGCACCGGGGAGCTGTTTTTT
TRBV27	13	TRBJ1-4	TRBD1	CASSSGGNQKLFF	TGTGCCAGCAGTTCAGGGGGGAATCAAAAACTGTTTTTT
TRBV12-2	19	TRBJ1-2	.	CASRSTCWRRFVANYGYTF	TGTGCAAGTCGCTCCACTTGTTGGAGGAGATTCGTGGCTAACTATGGCTACACCTTC
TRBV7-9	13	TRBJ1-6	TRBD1	CASSSGQILPLHF	TGTGCCAGCAGCTCGGGACAGATTTTACCCCTCCACTTT
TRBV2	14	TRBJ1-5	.	CASSVQGQGQPQHF	TGTGCCAGCAGTGTACAGGGACAAGGTCAGCCCCAGCATTTT
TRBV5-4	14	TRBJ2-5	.	CASSLGPGQETQYF	TGTGCCAGCAGCTTGGGGCCGGGGCAAGAGACCCAGTACTTC